The clone carrying this TCR beta chain has at least ten counts. The antigen is not known. In TCRdb, the reads were re-called with MiXCR into one record per CDR3 protein. The table includes around 320,000 distinct CDR3 sequences, over 7.5% detected once. Trimming at V came to 7 bases and at J to 13 bases, leaving 13 bases not matched to a gene. The CDR3 totals 13 residues. CDR1 SGHTA and CDR2 FQGNSA come from the germline V gene. These data come from a study of T cell repertoires in cytomegalovirus infection. Findings and caveats of the study: The study identified carriers of CMV plus the relevant HLA from cumulative public TCR beta family frequency. Dominating the ex vivo response were TCR beta clonotypes that were CMV-specific and HLA-C-restricted.

J is TRBJ2-1 and V is TRBV7-2; 7 bases fit TRBD2. The specimen was PBMCs. The sequence came from a human donor in good health (CMV status not recorded). Some clones in this sample may be carry-over from other donors' samples. The CDR3: CASIDAGDLKQFF. CDR3 bases: TGTGCCAGCATCGACGCGGGGGACCTAAAACAGTTCTTC.